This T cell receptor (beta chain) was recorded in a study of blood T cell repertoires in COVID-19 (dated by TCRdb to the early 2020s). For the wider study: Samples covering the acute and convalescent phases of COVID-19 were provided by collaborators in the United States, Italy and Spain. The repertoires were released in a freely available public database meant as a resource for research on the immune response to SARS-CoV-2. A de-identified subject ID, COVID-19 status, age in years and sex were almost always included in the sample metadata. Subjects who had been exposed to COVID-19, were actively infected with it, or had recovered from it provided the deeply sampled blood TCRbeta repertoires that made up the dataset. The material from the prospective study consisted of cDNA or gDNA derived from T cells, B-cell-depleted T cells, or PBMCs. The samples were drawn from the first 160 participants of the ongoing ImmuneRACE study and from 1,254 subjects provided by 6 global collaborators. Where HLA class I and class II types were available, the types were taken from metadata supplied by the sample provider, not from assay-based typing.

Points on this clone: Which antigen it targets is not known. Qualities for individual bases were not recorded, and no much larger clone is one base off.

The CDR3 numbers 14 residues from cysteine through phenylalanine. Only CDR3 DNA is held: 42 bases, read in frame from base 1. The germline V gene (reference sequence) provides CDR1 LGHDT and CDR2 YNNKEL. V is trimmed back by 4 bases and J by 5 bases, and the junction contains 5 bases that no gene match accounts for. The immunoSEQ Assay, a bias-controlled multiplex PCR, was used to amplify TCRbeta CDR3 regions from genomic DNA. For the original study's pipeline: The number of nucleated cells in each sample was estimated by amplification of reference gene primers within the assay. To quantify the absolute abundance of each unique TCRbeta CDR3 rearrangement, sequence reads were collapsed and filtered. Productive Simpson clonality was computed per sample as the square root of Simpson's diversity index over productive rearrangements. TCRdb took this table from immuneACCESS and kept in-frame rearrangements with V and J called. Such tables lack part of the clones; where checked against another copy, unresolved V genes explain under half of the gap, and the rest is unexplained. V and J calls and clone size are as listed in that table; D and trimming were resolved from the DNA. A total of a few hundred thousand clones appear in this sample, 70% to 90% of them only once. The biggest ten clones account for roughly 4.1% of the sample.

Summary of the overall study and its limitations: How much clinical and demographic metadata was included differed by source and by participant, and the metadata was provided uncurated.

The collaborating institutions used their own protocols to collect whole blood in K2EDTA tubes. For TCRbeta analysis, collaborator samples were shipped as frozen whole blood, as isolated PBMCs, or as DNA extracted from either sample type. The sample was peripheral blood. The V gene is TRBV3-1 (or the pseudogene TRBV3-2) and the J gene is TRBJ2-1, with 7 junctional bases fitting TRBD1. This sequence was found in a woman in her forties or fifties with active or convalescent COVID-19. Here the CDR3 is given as CASSLDRVDNEQFF. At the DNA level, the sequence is TGTGCCAGCAGCCTAGACAGGGTAGACAATGAGCAGTTCTTC.